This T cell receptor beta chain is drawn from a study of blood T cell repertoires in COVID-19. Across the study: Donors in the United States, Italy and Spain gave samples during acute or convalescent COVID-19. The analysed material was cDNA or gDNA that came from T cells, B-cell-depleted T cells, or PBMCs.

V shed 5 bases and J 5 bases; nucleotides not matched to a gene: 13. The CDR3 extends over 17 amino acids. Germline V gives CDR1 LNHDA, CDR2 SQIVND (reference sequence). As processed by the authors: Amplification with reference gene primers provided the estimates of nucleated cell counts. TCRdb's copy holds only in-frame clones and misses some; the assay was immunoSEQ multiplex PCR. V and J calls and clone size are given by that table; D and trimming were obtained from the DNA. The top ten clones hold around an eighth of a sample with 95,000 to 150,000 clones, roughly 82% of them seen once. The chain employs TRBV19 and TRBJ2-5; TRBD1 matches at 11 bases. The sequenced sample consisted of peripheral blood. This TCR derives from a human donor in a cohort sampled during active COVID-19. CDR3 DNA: TGTGCCAGTAGTCCGGTTCGGGGGACAGGGGGGTTGGAGACCCAGTACTTC. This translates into CASSPVRGTGGLETQYF.